The following is a T cell receptor beta chain sequence with its context. Its antigen is currently unknown. Germline assignment: CDR1 LGHDT and CDR2 YNNKEL (reference sequence). The CDR3 contains 14 residues. The ends were cut back, 2 bases at V and 0 bases at J, with 2 bases in the middle. The source of the sample is a study of T cell responses to AZD1222 COVID-19 vaccine. Produced via immunoSEQ multiplex PCR; TCRdb's table is partial and in-frame only. The sample comprises approximately 150,000 clones, 88% of which are singletons, and about 3.7% rests with the top ten. The study's findings and limits: Only six AZD1222 recipients tested seropositive at baseline. The repertoires were collected only after the peak T cell response. The donor group comprised mostly white British people and more females; the analysis possibly underestimated clonal diversity. Reportedly, nearly half the spike-specific TCRs target unmutated variant regions.

The specimen was peripheral blood, collected on day 0 of MenACWY control vaccination. The origin of this receptor is an adult in good health. The V gene is TRBV3-1 (or the pseudogene TRBV3-2), the J gene TRBJ2-6; D is unresolved. CDR3 region: CASSQNSGANVLTF. As DNA, the CDR3 is TGTGCCAGCAGCCAAAACTCTGGGGCCAACGTCCTGACTTTC.